The entry below gives a single T cell receptor beta chain sequence along with its context. Its target is unknown. Both 60 Vbeta primers and 13 Jbeta primers went into the PCR. Measured with immunoSEQ multiplex PCR; TCRdb has only the in-frame clones, and not every one. The repertoire consists of 150,000 to 200,000 clones, with 85% occurring once and the leading ten covering about 2%. Germline V gene sequence: CDR1 SGHAT, CDR2 FQNNGV. This CDR3 comprises 14 residues. The V gene lost 0 bases and the J gene lost 2 bases, with 7 bases spanning the gap. This specimen belongs to a study of cytomegalovirus exposure and HLA in healthy donors. Overall study: HLA-typed donors contributed around 85 million unique TCRs, which were held in an early data release. General observations from the study: Association with HLA alleles at 0.05 false discovery rate was found for 16,951 TCR beta sequences in a later analysis. Exclusion applied to some V segments, including TRBV6-2 and TRBV6-3, as they were indistinguishable.

Donors were nominally healthy when sampled, though unrecorded immune exposures were likely. This chain connects TRBV11-2 to TRBJ2-5; D not certain. The receptor was derived from a woman aged 50 to 60 in good health and CMV-seronegative. The source material was PBMCs. Here the CDR3 DNA reads TGTGCCAGCAGCTTAGAGGCATTTCAAGAGACCCAGTACTTC. Amino acid sequence: CASSLEAFQETQYF.